This is a list of T cell receptor beta chains from one sample in a study of cytomegalovirus exposure and HLA in healthy donors. Method: immunoSEQ multiplex PCR; TCRdb's copy keeps in-frame clones and lacks some. The repertoire includes about 190,000 clones, around 83% of them detected once, and approximately 0.8% sits in the top ten. Sequenced: PBMCs. The receptors stem from a woman aged 18-29 years in good health and CMV-seronegative. Both conserved end residues are part of each CDR3. Fields, in order: V gene, clone size, J gene, D gene, CDR3 protein, CDR3 DNA. The D gene is left open where the match is weak. Clone size is shown for a subset of rows, as once, few, many or a class of expanded clone.

V: TRBV2
size: -
J: TRBJ1-5
D: -
CDR3: CASSVYSNQPQHF
DNA: TGTGCCAGCAGCGTATATAGCAATCAGCCCCAGCATTTT

V: TRBV2
size: -
J: TRBJ1-2
D: TRBD1
CDR3: CASSEGSGQLYGYTF
DNA: TGTGCCAGCAGTGAAGGGTCGGGACAGCTCTATGGCTACACCTTC

V: TRBV18
size: -
J: TRBJ1-3
D: TRBD1
CDR3: CASSEGQASSGNTIYF
DNA: TGTGCCAGCTCAGAGGGACAGGCGAGCTCTGGAAACACCATATATTTT

V: TRBV7-8
size: -
J: TRBJ2-3
D: TRBD1
CDR3: CASSLQGYMADTQYF
DNA: TGTGCCAGCAGCCTACAGGGGTATATGGCAGATACGCAGTATTTT

V: TRBV19
size: -
J: TRBJ2-7
D: TRBD2
CDR3: CASRLADSSYEQYF
DNA: TGTGCCAGCAGACTAGCGGATAGCTCCTACGAGCAGTACTTC

V: TRBV28
size: -
J: TRBJ1-2
D: -
CDR3: CASSPPGTDHGYTF
DNA: TGTGCCAGCAGTCCGCCCGGGACTGACCATGGCTACACCTTC

V: TRBV10-2
size: -
J: TRBJ2-3
D: TRBD1
CDR3: CASSVTPGQGSGDSTDTQYF
DNA: TGCGCCAGCAGTGTAACTCCGGGACAGGGAAGCGGGGACAGCACAGATACGCAGTATTTT

V: TRBV7-9
size: -
J: TRBJ1-1
D: TRBD1
CDR3: CASSLDRGRGWTEAFF
DNA: TGTGCCAGCAGCTTAGACAGGGGGCGAGGATGGACTGAAGCTTTCTTT

V: TRBV7-2
size: -
J: TRBJ2-5
D: -
CDR3: CASSQIREETQYF
DNA: TGTGCCAGCAGCCAAATTAGAGAAGAGACCCAGTACTTC

V: TRBV5-4
size: -
J: TRBJ2-7
D: -
CDR3: CASSLSGGEQYF
DNA: TGTGCCAGCAGCTTGTCAGGTGGCGAGCAGTACTTC

V: TRBV5-1
size: -
J: TRBJ1-2
D: -
CDR3: CASSPDASDRPLLGYTF
DNA: TGCGCCAGCAGCCCCGACGCTTCCGACAGGCCATTGTTAGGCTACACCTTC

V: TRBV28
size: -
J: TRBJ2-7
D: -
CDR3: CASSREVYEQYF
DNA: TGTGCCAGCAGCCGTGAGGTCTACGAGCAGTACTTC

V: TRBV28
size: -
J: TRBJ2-1
D: -
CDR3: CASSFSVNEQFF
DNA: TGTGCCAGCAGTTTTTCGGTAAATGAGCAGTTCTTC

V: TRBV9
size: -
J: TRBJ2-2
D: -
CDR3: CASSLNTGELFF
DNA: TGTGCCAGCAGCTTAAACACCGGGGAGCTGTTTTTT

V: TRBV19
size: -
J: TRBJ2-7
D: -
CDR3: CASTLQQGYEQYF
DNA: TGTGCCAGTACCCTACAACAGGGTTACGAGCAGTACTTC

V: TRBV29-1
size: once
J: TRBJ2-3
D: -
CDR3: CSVEASRADTQYF
DNA: TGCAGCGTTGAAGCATCCAGGGCAGATACGCAGTATTTT

V: TRBV19
size: -
J: TRBJ1-5
D: TRBD1
CDR3: CASGDRGQPQHF
DNA: TGTGCCAGTGGGGACAGGGGCCAGCCCCAGCATTTT

V: TRBV11-2
size: -
J: TRBJ2-2
D: -
CDR3: CASSLIRVQSPNTGELFF
DNA: TGTGCCAGCAGCTTAATCCGTGTACAGTCCCCGAACACCGGGGAGCTGTTTTTT

V: TRBV10-2
size: once
J: TRBJ1-5
D: -
CDR3: CASSESTGNQPQHF
DNA: TGCGCCAGCAGTGAGTCGACAGGCAATCAGCCCCAGCATTTT

V: TRBV6-1
size: -
J: TRBJ2-4
D: -
CDR3: CASSDVGPLKNIQYF
DNA: TGTGCCAGCAGTGACGTTGGGCCCCTCAAAAACATTCAGTACTTC

V: TRBV5-4
size: -
J: TRBJ2-5
D: -
CDR3: CASSLEPDWNQETQYF
DNA: TGTGCCAGCAGCTTGGAGCCCGACTGGAACCAAGAGACCCAGTACTTC

V: TRBV2
size: -
J: TRBJ2-7
D: TRBD2
CDR3: CASSESSGDAYEQYF
DNA: TGTGCCAGCAGTGAATCTAGCGGGGACGCCTACGAGCAGTACTTC

V: TRBV7-9
size: -
J: TRBJ1-5
D: -
CDR3: CASSYRDSNQPQHF
DNA: TGTGCCAGCAGCTACAGGGATAGCAATCAGCCCCAGCATTTT

V: TRBV6-4
size: once
J: TRBJ2-5
D: -
CDR3: CASSGGGKETQYF
DNA: TGTGCCAGCAGTGGAGGCGGTAAAGAGACCCAGTACTTC

V: TRBV29-1
size: -
J: TRBJ1-1
D: -
CDR3: CSGWTEEAFF
DNA: TGCAGCGGGTGGACGGAGGAGGCTTTCTTT

V: TRBV7-2
size: -
J: TRBJ2-5
D: -
CDR3: CASSLINLGTQYF
DNA: TGTGCCAGCAGCTTAATTAACCTCGGGACCCAGTACTTC

V: TRBV5-6
size: -
J: TRBJ2-7
D: -
CDR3: CASSLGRFYEQYF
DNA: TGTGCCAGCAGCTTGGGCAGGTTCTACGAGCAGTACTTC

V: TRBV12-2
size: -
J: TRBJ2-7
D: -
CDR3: CASRLDGTTSSYEQYF
DNA: TGTGCAAGTCGCTTAGATGGGACAACCAGCTCCTACGAGCAGTACTTC

V: TRBV27
size: -
J: TRBJ2-7
D: TRBD2
CDR3: CASSLTSGVREQYF
DNA: TGTGCCAGCAGTCTCACTAGCGGGGTGCGAGAGCAGTACTTC

V: TRBV7-6
size: once
J: TRBJ2-2
D: TRBD2
CDR3: CASSLIILAGSGELFF
DNA: TGTGCCAGCAGCTTAATCATACTAGCGGGATCCGGGGAGCTGTTTTTT

V: TRBV18
size: once
J: TRBJ1-1
D: -
CDR3: CASLLRTKGAEAFF
DNA: TGTGCCAGCCTTCTCAGGACGAAGGGAGCTGAAGCTTTCTTT

V: TRBV14
size: -
J: TRBJ2-5
D: TRBD1
CDR3: CASSTLTGGETQYF
DNA: TGTGCCAGCAGCACCCTGACAGGGGGAGAGACCCAGTACTTC

V: TRBV7-9
size: -
J: TRBJ2-2
D: TRBD1
CDR3: CSSSPGQGELFF
DNA: TGTTCCAGCAGCCCCGGACAGGGAGAGCTGTTTTTT

V: TRBV5-1
size: -
J: TRBJ1-1
D: -
CDR3: CASSAQATNTEAFF
DNA: TGCGCCAGCAGTGCGCAGGCTACGAACACTGAAGCTTTCTTT